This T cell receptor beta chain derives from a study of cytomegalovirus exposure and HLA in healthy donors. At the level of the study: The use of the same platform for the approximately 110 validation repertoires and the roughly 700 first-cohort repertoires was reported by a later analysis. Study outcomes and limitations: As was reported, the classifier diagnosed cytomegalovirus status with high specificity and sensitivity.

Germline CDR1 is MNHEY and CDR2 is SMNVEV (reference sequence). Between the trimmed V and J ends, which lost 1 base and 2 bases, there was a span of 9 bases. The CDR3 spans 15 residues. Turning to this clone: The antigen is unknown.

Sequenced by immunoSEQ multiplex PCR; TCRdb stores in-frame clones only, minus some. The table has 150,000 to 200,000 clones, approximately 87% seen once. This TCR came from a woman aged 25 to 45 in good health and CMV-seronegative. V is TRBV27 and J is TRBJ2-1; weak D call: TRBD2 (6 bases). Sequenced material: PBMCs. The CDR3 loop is CASSLWAGTYNEQFF. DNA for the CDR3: TGTGCCAGCAGTTTATGGGCGGGAACCTACAATGAGCAGTTCTTC.